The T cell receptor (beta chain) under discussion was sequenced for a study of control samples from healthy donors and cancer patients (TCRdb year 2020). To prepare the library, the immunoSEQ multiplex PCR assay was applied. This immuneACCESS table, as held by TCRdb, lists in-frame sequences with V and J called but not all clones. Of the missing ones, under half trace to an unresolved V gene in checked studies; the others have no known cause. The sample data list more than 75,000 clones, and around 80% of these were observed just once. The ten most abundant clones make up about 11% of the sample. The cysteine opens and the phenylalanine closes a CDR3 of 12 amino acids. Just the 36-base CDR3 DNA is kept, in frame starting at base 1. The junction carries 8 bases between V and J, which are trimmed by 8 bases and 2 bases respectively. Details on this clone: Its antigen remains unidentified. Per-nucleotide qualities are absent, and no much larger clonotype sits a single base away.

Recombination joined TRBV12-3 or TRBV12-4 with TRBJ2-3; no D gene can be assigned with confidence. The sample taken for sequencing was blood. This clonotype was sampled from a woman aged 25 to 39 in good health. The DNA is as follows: TGTGCCAGCTCCCAGACCACAGATACGCAGTATTTT. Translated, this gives CASSQTTDTQYF.